This passage covers 25 T cell receptor beta chains from one sample sequenced in a study of sequential checkpoint blockade in melanoma. Sequencing used immunoSEQ multiplex PCR; TCRdb keeps in-frame clones, though not all of them. The sample has about 18,000 clones; roughly 28% are singletons. Treatment noted: randomized to nivolumab then ipilimumab (arm A) or the reverse (arm B). The sequenced sample was tumor tissue (inferred from file names), obtained from a patient given nivolumab and ipilimumab in sequence. These TCRs come from a human donor with melanoma.

This clone showed up just a few times. V gene TRBV12-2 combines with J gene TRBJ2-5. TRBV12-2 is a pseudogene. This CDR3 has 14 residues. The CDR3 nucleotides are TGTGCCTCGCCGGAGGGGGGAAGGGAAGAGACCCAGTACTTC. This codes for CASPEGGREETQYF.

V is TRBV6-8 and J is TRBJ2-7; D is perhaps TRBD1 or TRBD2 (5 bases each). Germline V gene data show CDR1 as MNHGY and CDR2 as SAAAGT. V shed 8 bases and J shed 7 bases, with 21 bases lying between them. This CDR3 is built from 14 residues. CDR3: CASRAWDGLAEQYF. The CDR3 DNA reads TGTGCCAGCCGAGCCTGGGACGGCCTGGCAGAGCAGTACTTC.

V gene TRBV28 combines with J gene TRBJ2-3; D may correspond to TRBD1 or TRBD2 (6 bases each). The CDR3 runs to 16 residues. CDR1 and CDR2 (germline): MDHEN, SYDVKM. The germline V and J ends were trimmed by 3 bases and 0 bases, with 13 bases remaining between them. The CDR3 nucleotides read TGTGCCAGCAGTTTGAGGGGGGACCTTAGCACAGATACGCAGTATTTT. It specifies CASSLRGDLSTDTQYF.

This clone was observed a few times. The V gene is TRBV11-3, the J gene TRBJ2-1; D is ambiguous. The CDR3 extends over 14 amino acids. Germline V gives CDR1 SGHNT, CDR2 YENEEA. V lost 4 bases to trimming and J lost 3 bases, with 10 bases between them. The CDR3 DNA follows: TGTGCCAGCAGCTCGGACCAGATCTACAATGAGCAGTTCTTC. Translating gives CASSSDQIYNEQFF.

The gene calls are TRBV18 and TRBJ1-2; D unclear. V shed 1 base and J shed 4 bases, with 13 bases lying between them. The CDR3 has 15 amino acids. Germline V gene lookup returns CDR1 KGHSH and CDR2 LQKENI. In DNA, the CDR3 is TGTGCCAGCTCACCACGGGGAGACGGCGGCTATGGCTACACCTTC. This codes for CASSPRGDGGYGYTF.

The V and J genes are TRBV14 and TRBJ2-1; 8 bases match TRBD2. Germline assignment: CDR1 SGHDN and CDR2 FVKESK. With 4 bases clipped from V and 7 bases from J, the junction kept 12 bases outside the gene matches. This CDR3 spans 16 amino acids. CDR3 residues: CASSLRSGRARNEQFF. The DNA for the CDR3 is TGTGCCAGCAGCCTCCGCTCCGGGAGGGCACGGAATGAGCAGTTCTTC.

This clone has more than one count but fewer than ten. The chain recombines TRBV6-8 with TRBJ2-5; TRBD2 matches 13 bases. This CDR3 is 15 amino acids long. Germline lookup yields CDR1 MNHGY and CDR2 SAAAGT. The V gene end was trimmed by 6 bases and the J gene end by 3 bases; junction bases not matched to a gene: 4. CDR3: CASSLTSGGKETQYF. The CDR3 region has the DNA TGTGCCAGCAGCTTGACTAGCGGGGGGAAAGAGACCCAGTACTTC.

V and J are TRBV28 and TRBJ2-7; 7 positions match TRBD1. Germline CDR1 reads MDHEN; CDR2 reads SYDVKM. The CDR3 consists of 13 residues. Trimming removed 6 bases from V and 2 bases from J; junction bases left unmatched: 4. The CDR3 reads CASRVDRAYEQYF. Here the CDR3 DNA reads TGTGCCAGCAGGGTAGACAGGGCCTACGAGCAGTACTTC.

The J gene is TRBJ1-2, the V gene TRBV12-5, with unresolved D. Trimming pared 1 base from V and 0 bases from J, leaving 3 bases between. This CDR3 contains 13 residues. Germline V gene lookup returns CDR1 LGHNT and CDR2 FRNRAP. The CDR3 DNA sequence: TGTGCTAGTGGTTTGGGTGCTAACTATGGCTACACCTTC. Protein: CASGLGANYGYTF. The variable domain in full, completed from reference TRBV12-5 and TRBJ1-2, reads DARVTQTPRHKVTEMGQEVTMRCQPILGHNTVFWYRQTMMQGLELLAYFRNRAPLDDSGMPKDRFSAEMPDATLATLKIQPSEPRDSAVYFCASGLGANYGYTFGSGTRLTVV.

This clone has a handful of counts. The rearrangement links TRBV11-3 to TRBJ2-1, with 12 bases that match TRBD2. CDR1 is SGHNT and CDR2 is YENEEA in the germline V gene. The CDR3 has 16 residues. V lost 5 bases to trimming and J lost 5 bases; unmatched junction nucleotides: 7. The CDR3 nucleotides are TGTGCCAGCAGCGGGGGACTAGCGGGCGGACACAATGAGCAGTTCTTC. It yields the protein CASSGGLAGGHNEQFF.

In its sample, this clone was seen many times. The chain is built from TRBV5-4 and TRBJ1-2; TRBD1 aligns across 9 bases. The CDR3 has 13 amino acids. Trimming cost V 3 bases and J 4 bases; bases outside gene matches: 1. Germline assignment: CDR1 SGHNT and CDR2 YYREEE (reference sequence). CDR3 in amino acids: CASSSQGAYGYTF. The CDR3 DNA sequence: TGTGCCAGCAGCTCACAGGGGGCCTATGGCTACACCTTC. The entire variable domain, with the rest obtained from reference TRBV5-4 and TRBJ1-2, is as follows: ETGVTQSPTHLIKTRGQQVTLRCSSQSGHNTVSWYQQALGQGPQFIFQYYREEENGRGNFPPRFSGLQFPNYSSELNVNALELDDSALYLCASSSQGAYGYTFGSGTRLTVV.

This clone was observed a handful of times. This sequence joins TRBV6-8 and TRBJ1-2; D not certain. The CDR3 length is 14 residues. V lost 6 bases and J lost 0, with 11 bases in between. The germline CDR1 and CDR2 sequences are MNHGY and SAAAGT. The CDR3 nucleotides are TGTGCCAGCAGGGGGTTACGGGCTAACTATGGCTACACCTTC. It yields the protein CASRGLRANYGYTF.

This clone was picked up a small number of times. The rearrangement joins TRBV15 to TRBJ1-2; tentatively, D is TRBD1 (5 bases). The CDR3 consists of 15 residues. CDR1 and CDR2 (germline): LNHNV, YYDKDF (reference sequence). The ends were cut back, 0 bases at V and 4 bases at J, with 12 bases in the middle. CDR3 residues: CATSRDLQGIYGYTF. The CDR3 DNA reads as TGTGCCACCAGCAGAGATTTGCAGGGAATCTATGGCTACACCTTC.

This clone was found many times. The CDR3 sequence: CASTIQGTNTEAFF. The CDR3 DNA reads TGTGCCAGCACCATACAGGGGACGAACACTGAAGCTTTCTTT. The rearrangement uses TRBV11-3 and TRBJ1-1; the match to TRBD1 covers 7 bases. Germline CDR1 reads SGHNT; CDR2 reads YENEEA. The ends lost 7 bases at V and 1 base at J; junction bases unmatched: 6. CDR3 length equals 14 residues.

Comment on this clone: Compared with germline, one end of the junction differs, possibly owing to a read error. The chain employs TRBV11-3 and TRBJ2-3; 8 bases are a match to TRBD2. CDR1 and CDR2 from the germline V gene are SGHNT and YENEEA. CDR3 size: 16 residues. The CDR3 coding sequence is TGTGCTAGCAGCTCCGGACTAGCCCACGGTGGGGGTACGCAGTATTTT. Protein product: CASSSGLAHGGGTQYF.

This clone was detected only a few times. This CDR3 is CASSRDRTYEQYF. Here the CDR3 DNA reads TGTGCCAGCAGTCGGGACAGAACCTACGAGCAGTACTTC. The chain employs TRBV2 and TRBJ2-7, with TRBD1 identical over 7 bases. The CDR3 is 13 amino acids. After removal of 5 bases from V and 2 bases from J, the junction contained 3 bases not matched to a gene. CDR1 and CDR2 (germline): SNHLY, FYNNEI.

This rearrangement joins TRBV28 to TRBJ2-5; 8 bases fit TRBD2. Germline lookup yields CDR1 MDHEN and CDR2 SYDVKM. Germline trimming cut 11 bases from V and 0 bases from J; bases unmatched to any gene: 5. This CDR3 has 13 amino acids. The CDR3 nucleotides read TGTGCCTCCCGGGAGGGGTACCAAGAGACCCAGTACTTC. Its protein product is CASREGYQETQYF.

Many counts were recorded for this clone. The rearrangement links TRBV11-3 to TRBJ2-5; perhaps TRBD1 as D (8 bases). The ends were cut back, 5 bases at V and 4 bases at J, with 14 bases in the middle. Germline assignment: CDR1 SGHNT and CDR2 YENEEA. The CDR3 is 14 amino acids. CDR3 sequence: CASSPTGEGETQYF. CDR3 DNA: TGTGCCAGCAGCCCGACAGGGGAGGGAGAGACCCAGTACTTC.

The V and J genes are TRBV9 and TRBJ1-5; D is undetermined. CDR1 and CDR2 from the germline V gene are SGDLS and YYNGEE. This CDR3 comprises 12 residues. V lost 7 bases and J lost 0, with 5 bases in between. This CDR3 reads CASQYSNQPQHF. CDR3 coding DNA: TGTGCCAGCCAATATAGCAATCAGCCCCAGCATTTT.

This clone was counted between two and nine times. The chain joins TRBV28 to TRBJ1-2; 11 bases match TRBD1. The CDR3 is made up of 13 amino acids. CDR1 and CDR2 from the germline V gene are MDHEN and SYDVKM. V gave up 9 bases and J gave up 3 bases; unmatched junction bases: 3. The CDR3 sequence is CASRTGGDYGYTF. CDR3 bases: TGTGCCAGTAGGACAGGGGGCGACTATGGCTACACCTTC.

This chain uses TRBV18 with TRBJ2-5; no firm D call. With 1 base removed from V and 5 bases from J, the gap between germline ends came to 8 bases. The CDR3 has 13 amino acids. CDR1 is KGHSH, CDR2 LQKENI, per germline. The CDR3 DNA reads as TGTGCCAGCTCACCACGGATGGGGGAGACCCAGTACTTC. Its protein product is CASSPRMGETQYF.

This rearrangement joins TRBV29-1 to TRBJ2-3; D is perhaps TRBD2 (6 bases). Trimming removed 6 bases from V and 0 bases from J, with 16 bases in between. The CDR3 contains 15 residues. Per germline, CDR1 SQVTM and CDR2 ANQGSEA. CDR3 region: CSVLGGGGSTDTQYF. The DNA of the CDR3 is TGCAGCGTCTTGGGTGGGGGAGGCAGCACAGATACGCAGTATTTT.

The chain links TRBV5-1 to TRBJ1-2, with a weak D call TRBD1 (6 bases). The CDR3 length is 14 residues. CDR1 is SGHRS and CDR2 is YFSETQ in the germline V gene. Between the trimmed V and J ends, which lost 4 bases and 8 bases, there was a span of 18 bases. DNA of the CDR3: TGCGCCAGCAGCCCCACAGGGCATTTAGGCGGCTACACCTTC. It encodes CASSPTGHLGGYTF.

The J gene is TRBJ1-2, the V gene TRBV28; D gene ambiguous. CDR3 length equals 14 residues. Trimming removed 3 bases from V and 4 bases from J, with 12 bases in between. In germline, CDR1 is MDHEN, CDR2 SYDVKM. CDR3 nucleotides: TGTGCCAGCAGTTTTAGTTCAGGCATCTATGGCTACACCTTC. As protein: CASSFSSGIYGYTF.

This clone was counted only a few times. The rearrangement joins TRBV11-3 to TRBJ2-7; TRBD2 agrees at 8 bases. Per the germline V gene, CDR1 is SGHNT and CDR2 is YENEEA. The CDR3 is 15 amino acids. Unmatched junction bases numbered 9, after V lost 5 bases and J lost 3 bases. The CDR3 sequence: CASSLRVSGNYEQYF. The CDR3 region has the DNA TGTGCCAGCAGCCTAAGGGTTAGCGGGAACTACGAGCAGTACTTC.